Listed below are T cell receptor beta chains from one sample, sequenced in a study of blood T cell repertoires in COVID-19. Method: immunoSEQ multiplex PCR; TCRdb's copy keeps in-frame clones and lacks some. The data hold about 50,000 clones, with around 82% observed a single time. Sample: peripheral blood. Every receptor here comes from a woman in her fifties or sixties with acute or convalescent COVID-19. CDR3s include the opening cysteine and the closing phenylalanine or tryptophan. Fields, in order: J gene, clone size, V gene, D gene, CDR3 DNA, CDR3 protein. D genes are given only for firm matches. The size of a clone is reported for some rows only, either as once, few or many, or as a class for expanded clones.

>TRBJ2-1|NA|TRBV2|TRBD2
TGTGCCAGCAGGTCTTTCAGGACTAGCGGAGTTTACAATGAGCAGTTCTTC
CASRSFRTSGVYNEQFF
>TRBJ2-3|NA|TRBV27|TRBD2
TGTGCCAGCAACCCCCGACTAGCGGGAGGGGGAGATACGCAGTATTTT
CASNPRLAGGGDTQYF
>TRBJ1-2|NA|TRBV6-7|NA
TGTGCCAGCTCCTACCCGGGACAAGTCACTAACTATGGCTACACCTTC
CASSYPGQVTNYGYTF
>TRBJ1-3|NA|TRBV19|TRBD1
TGTGCCAGTGACGACAGGGGGCCAGGAAACACCATATATTTT
CASDDRGPGNTIYF
>TRBJ1-5|NA|TRBV6-6|TRBD1
TGTGCCAGCAGTCCCAGGGGGCCTCAGCCCCAGCATTTT
CASSPRGPQPQHF
>TRBJ2-1|NA|TRBV15|NA
TGTGCCACCAGGCCACTAGACACCTACAATGAGCAGTTCTTC
CATRPLDTYNEQFF
>TRBJ1-5|NA|TRBV10-2|NA
TGCGCCAGCAGGGAGGGAGGGAGCAATCAGCCCCAGCATTTT
CASREGGSNQPQHF
>TRBJ1-1|once|TRBV5-1|NA
TGCGCCAGCAACCGGGGACTTTCGGATACTGAAGCTTTCTTT
CASNRGLSDTEAFF
>TRBJ2-5|NA|TRBV11-2|NA
TGTGCCAGCAGCCCGGAGGTGCAGAGGACCCAGTACTTC
CASSPEVQRTQYF
>TRBJ2-6|NA|TRBV6-1|NA
TGTGCCAGCAGTGGGCAACGACAGGCTGGGGCCAACGTCCTGACTTTC
CASSGQRQAGANVLTF
>TRBJ2-1|NA|TRBV5-4|NA
TGTGCCAGCAGCTTGGATCGGGCGGGATTCTCCTACAATGAGCAGTTCTTC
CASSLDRAGFSYNEQFF
>TRBJ2-5|NA|TRBV5-3|TRBD2
TGTGCCAGAAGCTTGGGGACTAGCGGAGAGACCCAGTACTTC
CARSLGTSGETQYF
>TRBJ2-5|once|TRBV18|NA
TGTGCCAGCTCACTCACAGTACAAGAGACCCAGTACTTC
CASSLTVQETQYF
>TRBJ2-1|NA|TRBV2|TRBD2
TGTGCCAGCAAAAGCGGGACCCCACCCCTCTCCTACAATGAGCAGTTCTTC
CASKSGTPPLSYNEQFF
>TRBJ1-1|NA|TRBV5-1|NA
TGCGCCAGCAGTCGAAAGGGTATAGGGGGAAACACTGAAGCTTTCTTT
CASSRKGIGGNTEAFF
>TRBJ2-3|NA|TRBV9|NA
TGTGCCAGCGGGGCTGGGGAGGCCAATTTGATGGATACGCAGTATTTT
CASGAGEANLMDTQYF
>TRBJ2-1|once|TRBV5-4|TRBD2
TGTGCCAGCAGCCTCGGGACTATTTGGGCTTACAATGAGCAGTTCTTC
CASSLGTIWAYNEQFF
>TRBJ2-7|NA|TRBV11-3|NA
TGTGCCAGCAGCTTAGATCTAGTAGCCCGAACCTACGAGCAGTACTTC
CASSLDLVARTYEQYF
>TRBJ2-3|NA|TRBV2|TRBD2
TGTGCCAGCAGAGCTAGCGGGTTCACAGATACGCAGTATTTT
CASRASGFTDTQYF
>TRBJ2-5|NA|TRBV30|TRBD2
TGTGCCTGGAGTTCTTATCCGGGACTAGCGGGAGGAGGGGAGACCCAGTACTTC
CAWSSYPGLAGGGETQYF
>TRBJ1-2|NA|TRBV5-4|NA
TGTGCCAGCAGCTTAAGACAAATTGAGTACACCTTC
CASSLRQIEYTF
>TRBJ1-2|NA|TRBV28|TRBD1
TGTGCCAGCAGTTTAGGTGCAGGGGGGTATGGCTACACCTTC
CASSLGAGGYGYTF
>TRBJ2-7|NA|TRBV5-8|TRBD2
TGTGCCAGCAGCTTCATTCGGGGGGGGCGGATTTCCTACGAGCAGTACTTC
CASSFIRGGRISYEQYF
>TRBJ2-3|NA|TRBV18|NA
TGTGCCAGCTCACCAACGGGAAGAACAGATACGCAGTATTTT
CASSPTGRTDTQYF
>TRBJ2-2|NA|TRBV24-1|TRBD2
TGTGCCACCGGCGGGGGAACGAACACCGGGGAGCTGTTTTTT
CATGGGTNTGELFF
>TRBJ2-5|NA|TRBV5-5|NA
TGTGCCAGCAGCTTGTTGGCAGTACAAGAGACCCAGTACTTC
CASSLLAVQETQYF
>TRBJ1-1|NA|TRBV25-1|TRBD1
TGTGCCAGCAGTGGGGGGGACAGCTATTCCTCCACTGAAGCTTTCTTT
CASSGGDSYSSTEAFF
>TRBJ2-3|NA|TRBV24-1|TRBD2
TGTGCCACCAGTGACTATAGGACTAGCGGGGGGATGAATACGCAGTATTTT
CATSDYRTSGGMNTQYF
>TRBJ1-2|NA|TRBV7-2|TRBD1
TGTGCCAGCAGCTTAGACAGGGGGCCCTATGGCTACACCTTC
CASSLDRGPYGYTF
>TRBJ2-4|few|TRBV5-5|NA
TGTGCCAGCAGCTCGAAACTAGTGGACATTCAGTACTTC
CASSSKLVDIQYF
>TRBJ1-5|NA|TRBV6-4|TRBD1
TGTGCCAGCAGTCGGGCTCCTGAAATCACAGGGGGCGAGGACAATCAGCCCCAGCATTTT
CASSRAPEITGGEDNQPQHF
>TRBJ1-5|NA|TRBV9|TRBD1
TGTGCCAGCAGCGTAGCGGACAGGGCGGATCAGCCCCAGCATTTT
CASSVADRADQPQHF
>TRBJ1-2|NA|TRBV5-5|NA
TGTGCCAGCAGCTTGGAACAGCTGAACTATGGCTACACCTTC
CASSLEQLNYGYTF
>TRBJ1-5|NA|TRBV18|TRBD1
TGTGCCAGCTCATCAGACAGGGTCCCCAATCAGCCCCAGCATTTT
CASSSDRVPNQPQHF
>TRBJ1-1|NA|TRBV7-9|NA
TGTGCCAGCAGCTTCTCTAAGAACACTGAAGCTTTCTTT
CASSFSKNTEAFF
>TRBJ1-3|NA|TRBV18|NA
TGTGCCAGCTCACCAATGTCAGTGGGCCCTGGAAACACCATATATTTT
CASSPMSVGPGNTIYF
>TRBJ2-7|NA|TRBV29-1|NA
TGCAGCGTTGAGGCTAGTAGTTCCTACGAGCAGTACTTC
CSVEASSSYEQYF
>TRBJ2-2|NA|TRBV6-2/TRBV6-3|NA
TGTGCCAGCAGCCAGACATCGAACACCGGGGAGCTGTTTTTT
CASSQTSNTGELFF
>TRBJ1-2|NA|TRBV18|NA
TGTGCCAGCTCACCGGGCTTCGGGGGGCTCTACACCTTC
CASSPGFGGLYTF
>TRBJ2-3|NA|TRBV5-1|NA
TGCGCCAGCAGGCGCTCTGATGGAGATACGCAGTATTTT
CASRRSDGDTQYF
>TRBJ2-7|NA|TRBV5-6|TRBD2
TGTGCCAGCAGCTACGGGGGGGAGCAGTACTTC
CASSYGGEQYF
>TRBJ2-7|NA|TRBV2|TRBD1
TGTGCCAGCAGTGAGGGGACAGGGGTTCCCTACGAGCAGTACTTC
CASSEGTGVPYEQYF
>TRBJ2-6|NA|TRBV21-1|NA
TGTGCCAGCAGCGGAGAAGGAGGGCCCGGCCGTTCCAACGTCCTGACTTTC
CASSGEGGPGRSNVLTF
>TRBJ2-2|NA|TRBV6-1|NA
TGTGCCAGCAGTGAGGGCCAGCACGCCGGGGAGCTGTTTTTT
CASSEGQHAGELFF
>TRBJ1-5|NA|TRBV27|NA
TGTGCCAGCAGTTTTGGGCACCCTAGCAATCAGCCCCAGCATTTT
CASSFGHPSNQPQHF
>TRBJ2-1|few|TRBV25-1|NA
TGTGCCAGCAGTTCTGCGACTACGATCGATGAGCAGTTCTTC
CASSSATTIDEQFF
>TRBJ2-7|NA|TRBV9|TRBD2
TGTGCCAGCAGCGTATCAGGCGGGAGCTCCTACGAGCAGTACTTC
CASSVSGGSSYEQYF
>TRBJ1-1|NA|TRBV30|NA
TGTGCCTGGAGTGTTAACAATATGAACACTGAAGCTTTCTTT
CAWSVNNMNTEAFF
>TRBJ2-3|NA|TRBV28|TRBD1
TGTGCCAGCAGTTTAAGAGGGGGCGTAGATACGCAGTATTTT
CASSLRGGVDTQYF
>TRBJ1-2|NA|TRBV6-1|TRBD1
TGTGCCAGCAGTGAATTGGGACAGGGGGGTTGGGACTACACCTTC
CASSELGQGGWDYTF
>TRBJ1-1|NA|TRBV30|TRBD1
TGTGCCTGGAGTTCCCCCGGACAGGGGGTTGAAGCTTTCTTT
CAWSSPGQGVEAFF
>TRBJ2-2|NA|TRBV12-5|TRBD2
TGTGCTAGTGGTTTCAAAGCGGGAGGCACCGGGGAGCTGTTTTTT
CASGFKAGGTGELFF
>TRBJ2-1|NA|TRBV2|TRBD1
TGTGCCAGCAGGGTGACAGGGGGAAGAAATGAGCAGTTCTTC
CASRVTGGRNEQFF
>TRBJ2-1|NA|TRBV19|TRBD1
TGTGCCAGTAGTATACGGGACAGGGGCCCGTTCTTC
CASSIRDRGPFF
>TRBJ1-1|NA|TRBV9|NA
TGTGCCAGCAGCGTAGGACAGTCCTTGAACACTGAAGCTTTCTTT
CASSVGQSLNTEAFF
>TRBJ2-5|NA|TRBV6-5|TRBD1
TGTGCCAGCAGACGGGACAGGGGAGGGACCCAGTACTTC
CASRRDRGGTQYF
>TRBJ1-6|NA|TRBV19|TRBD1
TGTGCCAGTAGTACGCGGCAGGGGGGTTCACCCCTCCACTTT
CASSTRQGGSPLHF